This is a list of T cell receptor beta chains from one sample in a study of blood T cell repertoires in COVID-19. TCRdb's copy holds only in-frame clones and misses some; the assay was immunoSEQ multiplex PCR. The table shows approximately 350,000 clones, with approximately 87% occurring only once. The sequenced sample was peripheral blood. The origin of the receptors is a woman in her fifties or sixties with COVID-19, enrolled during active disease. The CDR3 runs from the conserved cysteine through the conserved F or W.

cdr3_aa: CASSPGWLAGGSNTDTQYF
v_call: TRBV11-3

cdr3_aa: CASSLALGTSGIGAKNIQYF
v_call: TRBV7-2

cdr3_aa: CASSQVSTGELFF
v_call: TRBV4-2

cdr3_aa: CASTRGGSLNYGYTF
v_call: TRBV2

cdr3_aa: CASSPPGSMNTEAFF
v_call: TRBV6-2/TRBV6-3

cdr3_aa: CASSLVLLGGKETQYF
v_call: TRBV7-2

cdr3_aa: CATSGGQGGSPLHF
v_call: TRBV24-1

cdr3_aa: CASSRDNHGYTF
v_call: TRBV5-4

cdr3_aa: CASSPLRADTQYF
v_call: TRBV27

cdr3_aa: CASSKGGQGGNEQFF
v_call: TRBV7-2

cdr3_aa: CASSPNSGLAGAGELFF
v_call: TRBV18